This T cell receptor beta chain originates from a study of T cell repertoires in cytomegalovirus infection (dated 2019 in TCRdb). Looking at the study overall: Peptide stimulations targeted recently identified HLA-C-restricted CMV epitopes, whose presentation resists viral immunomodulation, together with well-studied HLA-B-restricted epitopes. Because public TCR beta signatures pointed to carriage of CMV infection together with the matching HLA type, the HLA type of each donor mattered for the analysis. Overall results and qualifications from the work: The ex vivo response was dominated by HLA-C-restricted CMV-specific TCR beta clonotypes, which also provided the single most frequent clonotype in two of eight donors. In both this cohort and an independent cohort of a few hundred donors, the cumulative frequency of public TCR beta family members distinguished carriers of CMV infection plus the relevant HLA type.

TCRdb lists the instrument as Illumina HiSeq 1500. TCRdb trimmed public reads at Q25 via fastp, called clones via MiXCR and kept in-frame beta chains. Every entry covers one CDR3 protein and lists the most common genes and DNA from its rows. This sample has approximately 990,000 distinct CDR3 sequences in its table, and more than 25% of those were observed once. The top ten clonotypes cover roughly an eighth of the sample. Taken with the paper, the label for treatment or condition translates to: in vitro stimulation with specific CMV peptide epitopes to enrich CMV-specific T cells. As for this clonotype: The antigen it binds to is not known. The record has no base qualities; no much larger clone is one base away.

CDR1 and CDR2 were assigned from the germline V gene as SGHVS and FQNEAQ. Trimming takes 0 bases from V and 3 bases from J, and the germline ends sit 8 bases apart. The CDR3 runs 14 amino acids, cysteine and phenylalanine included. Kept here is only the CDR3 DNA, which spans 42 bases and is read in frame from base 1. The sequence derives from a human donor in good health (CMV status not recorded). Some clones in this sample may be carry-over from other donors' samples. Sequenced material: cultured CD8+ T cells from PBMCs, taken from culture after CMV antigen stimulation. The sequence is built from TRBV7-8 and TRBJ2-5, with an unclear D gene assignment. The CDR3 protein sequence reads: CASSLAYREETQYF. The nucleotides read TGTGCCAGCAGCTTAGCCTACCGGGAAGAGACCCAGTACTTC.